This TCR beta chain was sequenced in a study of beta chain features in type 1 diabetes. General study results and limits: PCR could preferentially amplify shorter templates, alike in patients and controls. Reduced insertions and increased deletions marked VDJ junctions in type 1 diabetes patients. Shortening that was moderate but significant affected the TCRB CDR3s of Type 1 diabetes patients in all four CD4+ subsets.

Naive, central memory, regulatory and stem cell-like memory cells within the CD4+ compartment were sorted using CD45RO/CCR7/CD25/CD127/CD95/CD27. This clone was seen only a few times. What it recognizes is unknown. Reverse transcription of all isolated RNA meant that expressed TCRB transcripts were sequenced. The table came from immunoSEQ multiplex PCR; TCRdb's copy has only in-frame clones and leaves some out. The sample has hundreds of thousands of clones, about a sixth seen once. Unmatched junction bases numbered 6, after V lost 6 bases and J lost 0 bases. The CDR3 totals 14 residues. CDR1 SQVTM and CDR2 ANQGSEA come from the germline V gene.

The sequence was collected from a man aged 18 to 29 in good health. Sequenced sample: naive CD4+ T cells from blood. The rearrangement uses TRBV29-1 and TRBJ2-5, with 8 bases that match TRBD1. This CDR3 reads CSVPLQGDQETQYF. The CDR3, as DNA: TGCAGCGTCCCTTTACAGGGGGACCAAGAGACCCAGTACTTC.